This T cell receptor (beta chain) was sequenced in a study of cytomegalovirus exposure and HLA in healthy donors. Primers for the PCR totalled 60 Vbeta and 13 Jbeta. Profiling relied on immunoSEQ multiplex PCR, and the TCRdb table lists in-frame clones only, not all of them. The data contain some 170,000 clones, roughly 80% of them seen just once; the ten biggest clones take up about 1.3%. Comments on this clone: Its target is not known.

Trimming shortened V by 6 bases and J by 1 base, and 14 bases separated the two germline ends. CDR1 is MNHEY and CDR2 is SVGAGI in the germline V gene. The CDR3 sequence is 15 residues long. Study results and limitations: It was reported that the classifier diagnosed cytomegalovirus status with high specificity and sensitivity in both the original and validation cohorts. The majority of CMV-associated TCR beta chains were reported as apparently HLA-restricted in a later analysis. Testing in vitro showed three CMV-associated chains specific for CMV antigens.

This sequence originates from a woman in her forties or fifties in good health and CMV-seronegative. The J gene is TRBJ2-3, the V gene TRBV6-5; possibly TRBD1 for D (6 bases). The sample consisted of PBMCs. The CDR3: CASSQGISRTDTQYF. The CDR3 DNA sequence: TGTGCCAGCAGCCAGGGGATATCACGCACAGATACGCAGTATTTT.